This paragraph covers one T cell receptor beta chain sequence. Its recognized antigen is unknown. Per-nucleotide qualities are absent, and no much larger clonotype sits a single base away. TCRbeta CDR3 regions were amplified from genomic DNA by means of the immunoSEQ Assay, a bias-controlled multiplex PCR. In the source study's methods: Within the assay, amplification of reference gene primers was used to estimate how many nucleated cells each sample contained. Sequence reads were collapsed and filtered to measure the absolute abundance of every unique TCRbeta CDR3 rearrangement. For each sample, productive Simpson clonality was calculated by taking the square root of Simpson's diversity index across productive rearrangements. TCRdb took over this immuneACCESS table, retaining in-frame rearrangements with V and J assigned. Such tables are incomplete; in checked studies, under half of the missing clones stem from an unresolved V gene, and the remainder is unexplained. For V, J and clone size, that table is used; D and trimming come from the DNA. The sample records about 230,000 clones, around four fifths of which are singletons. The top ten clones comprise roughly 7.8% of the sample.

CDR1 and CDR2 are drawn from the germline V gene: SGHVS, FQNEAQ. The CDR3 covers 12 residues, taking in both the cysteine and the phenylalanine. Just the 36-base CDR3 DNA is kept, in frame starting at base 1. The V end loses 5 bases and the J end loses 7 bases, and a stretch of 11 bases separates them. Each collaborating institution followed its own protocols to collect whole blood in K2EDTA tubes. Collaborator samples were shipped for TCRbeta analysis as frozen whole blood, isolated PBMCs, or DNA extracted from either sample type. The sample comes from a study of blood T cell repertoires in COVID-19 (TCRdb year 2020). Looking at the study overall: Collaborator samples came from the United States, Italy and Spain and covered acute and convalescent phases of COVID-19. The prospective study material was composed of cDNA or gDNA derived from T cells, B-cell-depleted T cells, or PBMCs. A de-identified subject ID, COVID-19 status, age in years and sex were almost always included in the sample metadata. Where available, HLA class I and class II types were taken from metadata supplied by the sample provider and were not determined by assay-based typing. Deeply sampled blood TCRbeta repertoires from subjects exposed to, actively infected with, or recovered from COVID-19 were included in the dataset. Samples were obtained from the ongoing ImmuneRACE study (first 160 participants) and from 1,000 to 1,500 subjects provided by 6 global collaborators. The repertoires were released in a freely available public database intended as a resource for research on the immune response to SARS-CoV-2. General findings and caveats noted by the study authors: The amount of clinical and demographic metadata varied by source and participant and was provided uncurated.

The sequenced sample was peripheral blood. Here the chain combines TRBV7-8 and TRBJ1-1; TRBD1 is possibly the D segment (5 matching bases). This clonotype originated in a man aged 40-49 years with active or convalescent COVID-19. The DNA is TGTGCCAGCAGCCGTAACAGGATTGAAGCTTTCTTT. This translates into CASSRNRIEAFF.